These 8 T cell receptor beta chains were all obtained from the same sample, sequenced in a study of T-cell reconstitution after alpha-beta-depleted transplantation in children. A TCRbeta library incorporating unique molecular identifiers was prepared. Using its own MiXCR run on the PCR reads, TCRdb lists one record per CDR3 protein. Altogether 200,000 to 250,000 distinct CDR3 sequences are present, around 10% being singletons, with the ten largest covering 5.5% to 8%. This sample comprised PBMCs from the stem cell graft donor, obtained from the stem cell graft. The source of these receptors is a human donor who donated a stem cell graft to a child with acute lymphoblastic leukemia.

In its sample, this clonotype was seen many times. The rearrangement joins TRBV12-3 or TRBV12-4 to TRBJ2-2; D not certain. The CDR3 length is 13 residues. Trimming stripped 7 bases from V and 5 bases from J, with 11 bases between. CDR3 sequence reads: CASNLVGTGELFF. Here the CDR3 DNA reads TGTGCCAGCAACCTCGTGGGAACCGGGGAGCTGTTTTTT.

This clonotype turned up a few times. The chain uses TRBV25-1 and TRBJ1-1; D is unresolved. Germline V lookup: CDR1 MGHDK, CDR2 SYGVNS. The CDR3 spans 13 residues. V lost 4 bases and J lost 0, with 6 bases in between. For the CDR3, the DNA is TGTGCCAGCAGTGTAGCCCTGAACACTGAAGCTTTCTTT. Its protein is CASSVALNTEAFF. The full variable domain, with the rest looked up from reference TRBV25-1 and TRBJ1-1, is EADIYQTPRYLVIGTGKKITLECSQTMGHDKMYWYQQDPGMELHLIHYSYGVNSTEKGDLSSESTVSRIRTEHFPLTLESARPSHTSQYLCASSVALNTEAFFGQGTRLTVV.

Many counts were recorded for this clonotype. The gene calls are TRBV29-1 and TRBJ1-2, with D possibly matching TRBD1 (6 bases). CDR1 SQVTM and CDR2 ANQGSEA come from the germline V gene. V lost 8 bases and J lost 4, with 17 bases in between. This CDR3 contains 13 residues. This CDR3 reads CSFTGGPIYGYTF. Here the CDR3 DNA reads TGCAGCTTCACCGGGGGGCCTATCTATGGCTACACCTTC.

This clonotype showed up just a few times. This chain connects TRBV11-2 to TRBJ1-2; 7 nucleotides agree with TRBD1. Germline values: CDR1 SGHAT, CDR2 FQNNGV. Trimming at V came to 5 bases and at J to 8 bases, leaving 8 bases not matched to a gene. The CDR3 spans 13 residues. The CDR3 DNA reads TGTGCCAGCAGCCAAACAGGGGCGGAAGGCTACACCTTC. It yields the protein CASSQTGAEGYTF.

The rearrangement links TRBV10-3 to TRBJ2-1; 7 bases agree with TRBD2. The CDR3 length is 16 residues. The V gene end was trimmed by 2 bases and the J gene end by 5 bases; junction bases not matched to a gene: 9. Germline V gives CDR1 ENHRY, CDR2 SYGVKD. CDR3 nucleotides: TGTGCCATCAGTGAGGCGGGGACTATCGCAAACAATGAGCAGTTCTTC. This sequence encodes CAISEAGTIANNEQFF.

This clonotype was seen many times. V is TRBV24-1 and J is TRBJ2-1; the match to TRBD2 covers 9 bases. CDR3 length: 16 amino acids. Unmatched junction bases numbered 4, after V lost 0 bases and J lost 5 bases. CDR1 is KGHDR, CDR2 SFDVKD, per germline. The CDR3 DNA reads TGTGCCACCAGTGATTTGAGTAGCGGGGGAAACAATGAGCAGTTCTTC. This sequence encodes CATSDLSSGGNNEQFF.

Many counts were recorded for this clonotype. The rearrangement uses TRBV5-1 and TRBJ2-1, with D perhaps matching TRBD1 (6 bases). CDR3 length equals 18 residues. Trimming shortened V by 0 bases and J by 0 bases, and 16 bases separated the two germline ends. CDR1 is SGHRS and CDR2 is YFSETQ in the germline V gene. CDR3 coding DNA: TGCGCCAGCAGCTTGGCTGCGTCAGGGGTGGGCTCCTACAATGAGCAGTTCTTC. As protein: CASSLAASGVGSYNEQFF.

This clonotype was observed a few times. In nucleotides, the CDR3 is TGTGCCAGCAGATCAGGGAACACTGAAGCTTTCTTT. This encodes CASRSGNTEAFF. V gene TRBV9 combines with J gene TRBJ1-1; D gene uncertain. V lost 5 bases, J lost 1 base, and 6 bases lay in between. The CDR3 is made up of 12 amino acids. Germline loops: CDR1 SGDLS, CDR2 YYNGEE.